There are many counts of the clone carrying this T cell receptor (beta chain). The data belong to a study of CD8+CD57+ T cells in acquired aplastic anemia. Using genomic DNA as the template, TCR beta VDJ and CDR3 profiling was carried out. Using its own MiXCR run on the reads, TCRdb lists one record per CDR3 protein. The data show about 270,000 distinct CDR3 sequences, with roughly half seen just once and 6.5% to 10% held by the top ten. The CDR3 spans 13 residues. V was clipped by 2 bases and J by 7 bases, with 12 bases between them. Germline V gene data show CDR1 as MNHEY and CDR2 as SVGEGT. The sequencing input was sorted CD4+, CD8+, or CD8+CD57+ T cells (not recorded which) from PBMCs. This chain uses TRBV6-2 or TRBV6-3 with TRBJ2-7, with a weak D call TRBD1 (5 bases). The receptor was derived from a human donor with severe aplastic anemia or a healthy control (not recorded which). The CDR3 region is CASSYAAGREQYF. The CDR3, as DNA: TGTGCCAGCAGTTACGCGGCAGGGCGAGAGCAGTACTTC.